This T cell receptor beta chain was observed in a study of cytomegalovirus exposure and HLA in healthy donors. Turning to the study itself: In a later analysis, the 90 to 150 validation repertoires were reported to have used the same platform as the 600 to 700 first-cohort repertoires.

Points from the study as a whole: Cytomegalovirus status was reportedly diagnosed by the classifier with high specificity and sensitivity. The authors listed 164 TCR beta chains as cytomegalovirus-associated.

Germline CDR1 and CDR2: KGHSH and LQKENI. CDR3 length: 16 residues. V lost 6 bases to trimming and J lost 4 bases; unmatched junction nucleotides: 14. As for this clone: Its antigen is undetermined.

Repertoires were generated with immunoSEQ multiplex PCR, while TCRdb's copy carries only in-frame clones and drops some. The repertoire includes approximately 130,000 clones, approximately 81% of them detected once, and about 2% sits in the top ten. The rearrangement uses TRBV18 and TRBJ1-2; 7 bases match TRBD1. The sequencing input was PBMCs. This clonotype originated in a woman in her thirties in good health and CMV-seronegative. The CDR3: CASSPGQATVGYGYTF. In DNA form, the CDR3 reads TGTGCCAGCTCCCCAGGACAGGCTACTGTGGGCTATGGCTACACCTTC. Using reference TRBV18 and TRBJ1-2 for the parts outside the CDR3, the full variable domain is NAGVMQNPRHLVRRRGQEARLRCSPMKGHSHVYWYRQLPEEGLKFMVYLQKENIIDESGMPKERFSAEFPKEGPSILRIQQVVRGDSAAYFCASSPGQATVGYGYTFGSGTRLTVV.